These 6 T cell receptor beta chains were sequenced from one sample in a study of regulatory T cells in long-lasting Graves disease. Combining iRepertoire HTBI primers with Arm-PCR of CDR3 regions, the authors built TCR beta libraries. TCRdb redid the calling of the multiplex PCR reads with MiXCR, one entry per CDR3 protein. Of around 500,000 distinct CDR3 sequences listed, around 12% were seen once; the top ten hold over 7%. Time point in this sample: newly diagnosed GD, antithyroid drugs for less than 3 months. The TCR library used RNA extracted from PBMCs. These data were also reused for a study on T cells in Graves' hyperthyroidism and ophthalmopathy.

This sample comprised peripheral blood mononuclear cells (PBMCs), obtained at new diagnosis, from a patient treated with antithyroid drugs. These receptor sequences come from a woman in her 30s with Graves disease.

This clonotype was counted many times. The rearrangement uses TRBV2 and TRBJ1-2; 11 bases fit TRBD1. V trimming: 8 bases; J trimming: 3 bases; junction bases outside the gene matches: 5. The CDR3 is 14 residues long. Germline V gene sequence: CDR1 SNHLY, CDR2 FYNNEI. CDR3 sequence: CASSGTGGDYGYTF. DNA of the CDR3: TGTGCCAGCTCGGGGACAGGGGGGGACTATGGCTACACCTTC.

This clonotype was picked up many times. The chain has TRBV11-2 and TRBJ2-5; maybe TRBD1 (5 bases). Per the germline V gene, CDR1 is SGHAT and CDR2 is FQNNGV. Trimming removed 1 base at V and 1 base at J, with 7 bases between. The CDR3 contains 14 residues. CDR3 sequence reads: CASSLGQIQETQYF. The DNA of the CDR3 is TGTGCCAGCAGCTTAGGACAGATCCAAGAGACCCAGTACTTC.

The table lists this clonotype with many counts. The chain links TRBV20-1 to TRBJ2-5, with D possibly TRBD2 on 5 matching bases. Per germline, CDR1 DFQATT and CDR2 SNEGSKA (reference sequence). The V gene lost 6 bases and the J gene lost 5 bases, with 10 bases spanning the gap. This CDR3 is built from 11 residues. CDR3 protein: CSAGIAETQYF. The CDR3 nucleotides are TGCAGTGCCGGAATAGCGGAGACCCAGTACTTC.

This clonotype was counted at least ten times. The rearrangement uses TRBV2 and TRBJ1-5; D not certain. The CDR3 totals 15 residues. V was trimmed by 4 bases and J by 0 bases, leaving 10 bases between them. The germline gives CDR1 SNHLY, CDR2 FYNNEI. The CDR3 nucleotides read TGTGCCAGCAGTGTATCACAGTATAGCAATCAGCCCCAGCATTTT. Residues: CASSVSQYSNQPQHF.

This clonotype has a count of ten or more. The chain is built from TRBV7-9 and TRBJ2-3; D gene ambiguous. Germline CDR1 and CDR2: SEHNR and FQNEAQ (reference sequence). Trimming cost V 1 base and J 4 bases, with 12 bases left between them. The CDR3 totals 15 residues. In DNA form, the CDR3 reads TGTGCCAGCAGCTTAGTTTCCAAGTCGGCAGATACGCAGTATTTT. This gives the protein CASSLVSKSADTQYF.

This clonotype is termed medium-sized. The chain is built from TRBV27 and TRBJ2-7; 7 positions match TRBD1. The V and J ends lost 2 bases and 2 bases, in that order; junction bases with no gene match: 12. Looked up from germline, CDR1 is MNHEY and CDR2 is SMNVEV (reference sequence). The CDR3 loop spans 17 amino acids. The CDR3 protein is CASSLLAAGTDTYEQYF. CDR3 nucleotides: TGTGCCAGCAGTTTACTTGCCGCCGGGACAGATACCTACGAGCAGTACTTC.